Listed here are 22 T cell receptor beta chains from one sample, sequenced in a study of T cell changes during pregnancy in multiple sclerosis. Libraries were prepared by immunoSEQ multiplex PCR; TCRdb keeps only in-frame clonotypes and omits some of them. The sample consists of under 70,000 clones, about nine tenths of them appearing once. Sequences were derived from peripheral blood, sampled in the third trimester of pregnancy. Source of these receptors: a female donor in good health, enrolled as a control in a pregnancy study.

This clone has a handful of counts. The chain combines TRBV20-1 with TRBJ1-1, with D hard to call. CDR1 and CDR2 (germline): DFQATT, SNEGSKA (reference sequence). The germline V and J ends were trimmed by 5 bases and 6 bases, with 10 bases remaining between them. The CDR3 is 11 amino acids. Here the CDR3 DNA reads TGCAGTGCTCCGATGGGCGCTGAAGCTTTCTTT. Its translation is CSAPMGAEAFF.

The chain recombines TRBV11-2 with TRBJ2-3, with D perhaps matching TRBD2 (6 bases). Trimming left V 4 bases short and J 0 bases short, with 20 bases between. Germline CDR1 reads SGHAT; CDR2 reads FQNNGV. CDR3 length: 18 amino acids. CDR3 sequence (DNA): TGTGCCAGCAGCTCGACCTTAGCGGTTCTTTGTAGCACAGATACGCAGTATTTT. It codes for CASSSTLAVLCSTDTQYF.

CDR3 sequence: CASSSWTGAAYEQYF. The CDR3 DNA reads TGTGCCAGCAGCTCCTGGACAGGTGCCGCCTACGAGCAGTACTTC. The J gene is TRBJ2-7, the V gene TRBV7-8; 7 bases are shared with TRBD1. The V segment lost 4 bases and the J segment 2 bases; nucleotides outside the gene matches: 8. Germline loops: CDR1 SGHVS, CDR2 FQNEAQ. CDR3 length equals 15 residues.

The genes are TRBV5-4 and TRBJ1-2, with a possible D match to TRBD1 (5 bases). This CDR3 has 13 amino acids. V was clipped by 1 base and J by 8 bases, with 12 bases between them. The germline V gene encodes CDR1 SGHNT and CDR2 YYREEE (reference sequence). CDR3 region: CASSLLVSGGYTF. The CDR3 nucleotides read TGTGCCAGCAGCTTGTTGGTCTCAGGGGGCTACACCTTC.

The chain uses TRBV19 and TRBJ1-3, with D unclear. V was clipped by 2 bases and J by 4 bases, with 6 bases between them. Germline CDR1 LNHDA, CDR2 SQIVND (reference sequence). CDR3 length: 13 amino acids. The CDR3 sequence: CASSISLGNTIYF. CDR3 sequence (DNA): TGTGCCAGTAGTATATCCCTGGGAAACACCATATATTTT.

The chain is built from TRBV7-9 and TRBJ2-7; 8 bases line up with TRBD1. The V gene's germline CDR1 is SEHNR and CDR2 FQNEAQ (reference sequence). The CDR3 contains 16 residues. Trimming removed 2 bases from V and 4 bases from J; junction bases left unmatched: 10. The CDR3 loop is CASSLYGDRMLYEQYF. The CDR3 DNA follows: TGTGCCAGCAGCTTATATGGGGACAGGATGCTATACGAGCAGTACTTC.

The chain combines TRBV18 with TRBJ2-4; 9 bases align to TRBD1. The CDR3 totals 17 residues. Germline V lookup: CDR1 KGHSH, CDR2 LQKENI. The junction had 12 bases not matched to a gene; V was cut back by 1 base and J by 8 bases. As DNA, the CDR3 is TGTGCCAGCTCACCACGGGACAGGGAGAACTTGGAGCACATTCAGTACTTC. This gives the protein CASSPRDRENLEHIQYF.

The chain combines TRBV18 with TRBJ1-6, with D possibly being TRBD1 (6 bases). V lost 3 bases and J 2 bases, leaving 17 bases between the germline ends. This CDR3 has 18 residues. The germline V gene has CDR1 KGHSH and CDR2 LQKENI. CDR3 protein: CASSPDTGLPTYNSPLHF. As DNA, the CDR3 is TGTGCCAGCTCACCTGACACAGGGCTTCCGACCTATAATTCACCCCTCCACTTT.

V is TRBV7-9 and J is TRBJ1-2; 8 bases fit TRBD1. V lost 3 bases to trimming and J lost 7 bases; unmatched junction nucleotides: 10. Germline V gives CDR1 SEHNR, CDR2 FQNEAQ (reference sequence). The CDR3 covers 15 residues. CDR3 sequence reads: CASSLVPSGGVGYTF. The CDR3 region has the DNA TGTGCCAGCAGCTTGGTTCCCTCAGGGGGCGTTGGCTACACCTTC.

CDR3 bases: TGTGCCAGCAGTTTAAACGGCCCTAGCGAGCAGTACTTC. This encodes CASSLNGPSEQYF. The chain couples TRBV27 to TRBJ2-7; no firm D call. Germline lookup yields CDR1 MNHEY and CDR2 SMNVEV (reference sequence). V was pared by 2 bases and J by 6 bases, with 11 bases between. The CDR3 runs to 13 residues.

This rearrangement joins TRBV5-1 to TRBJ2-1; TRBD2 aligns across 7 bases. CDR1 is SGHRS, CDR2 YFSETQ, per germline. This CDR3 region has 16 residues. Trimming removed 3 bases from V and 0 bases from J; junction bases left unmatched: 6. CDR3: CASSSLGGDSYNEQFF. Written as DNA, the CDR3 is TGCGCCAGCAGCTCATTGGGGGGGGACTCCTACAATGAGCAGTTCTTC.

The chain combines TRBV5-1 with TRBJ1-6; 8 bases align to TRBD1. Germline V lookup: CDR1 SGHRS, CDR2 YFSETQ. There are 18 residues in the CDR3. Trimming removed 0 bases from V and 5 bases from J; junction bases left unmatched: 10. For the CDR3, the DNA is TGCGCCAGCAGCTTGGCCGCAGGGGGCTCCCTCGATAATTCACCCCTCCACTTT. Protein sequence: CASSLAAGGSLDNSPLHF.

The chain is built from TRBV9 and TRBJ2-7, with D perhaps TRBD1 (6 bases). V dropped 3 bases and J dropped 8 bases, with 21 bases sitting between them. Germline lookup yields CDR1 SGDLS and CDR2 YYNGEE. CDR3 size: 15 residues. CDR3 in DNA: TGTGCCAGCAGCGGGACAGAGATTCTTGGTGCGAAGCAGTACTTC. Its translation is CASSGTEILGAKQYF.

V is TRBV7-2 and J is TRBJ2-3; D is possibly TRBD2 (6 bases). Germline loops: CDR1 SGHTA, CDR2 FQGNSA. Deletions cut 9 bases from V and 4 bases from J, with 14 bases between. The CDR3 has 13 amino acids. The DNA for the CDR3 is TGTGCCAGTGTCGGGAGAGTATCAGATACGCAGTATTTT. This codes for CASVGRVSDTQYF.

The chain links TRBV5-1 to TRBJ2-1; 10 bases are a match to TRBD2. Germline assignment: CDR1 SGHRS and CDR2 YFSETQ. The CDR3 has 16 amino acids. Unmatched junction bases numbered 11, after V lost 4 bases and J lost 7 bases. This chain's CDR3 is CASSAAGGPPSNEQFF. DNA of the CDR3: TGCGCCAGCAGCGCAGCGGGAGGGCCTCCAAGTAATGAGCAGTTCTTC.

The V and J genes are TRBV2 and TRBJ1-2; 9 nucleotides line up with TRBD1. Germline trimming cut 5 bases from V and 3 bases from J; bases unmatched to any gene: 4. This CDR3 has 14 amino acids. The germline CDR1 and CDR2 sequences are SNHLY and FYNNEI. The CDR3: CASSNDRGDYGYTF. CDR3 nucleotides: TGTGCCAGCAGTAACGACAGGGGGGACTATGGCTACACCTTC.

This sequence joins TRBV5-5 and TRBJ2-7, with D uncertain. V lost 0 bases and J 4 bases, leaving 11 bases between the germline ends. The CDR3 extends over 14 amino acids. CDR1 is SGHKS, CDR2 YYEKEE, per germline (reference sequence). For the CDR3, the DNA is TGTGCCAGCAGCTTGGGCTCTGGCACGTACGAGCAGTACTTC. Amino acid sequence: CASSLGSGTYEQYF.

The genes are TRBV11-2 and TRBJ2-3; 12 bases are a match to TRBD2. V shed 3 bases, J shed 15 bases, and the junction held 13 bases outside the gene matches. This CDR3 spans 15 amino acids. Per germline, CDR1 SGHAT and CDR2 FQNNGV. CDR3 amino acids: CASSFRVLAGGPYYF. The DNA of the CDR3 is TGTGCCAGCAGCTTCCGGGTCCTAGCGGGGGGGCCGTACTATTTT. Variable domain in full (rest from reference TRBV11-2 and TRBJ2-3): EAGVAQSPRYKIIEKRQSVAFWCNPISGHATLYWYQQILGQGPKLLIQFQNNGVVDDSQLPKDRFSAERLKGVDSTLKIQPAKLEDSAVYLCASSFRVLAGGPYYFGPGTRLTVL.

This clone showed up just once. V and J are TRBV6-5 and TRBJ2-5; TRBD2 agrees at 12 bases. The V gene's germline CDR1 is MNHEY and CDR2 SVGAGI. V trimming: 2 bases; J trimming: 5 bases; junction bases outside the gene matches: 6. CDR3 length: 16 residues. As DNA, the CDR3 is TGTGCCAGCAGTTACGGGCTAGCGGGGGGGGTTGAGACCCAGTACTTC. It specifies CASSYGLAGGVETQYF.

This chain joins TRBV30 and TRBJ1-5, with 7 bases fitting TRBD1. The CDR3 sequence is 17 residues long. Germline V gene sequence: CDR1 GTSNPN, CDR2 SVGIG (reference sequence). The junction had 19 bases not matched to a gene; V was cut back by 5 bases and J by 6 bases. CDR3 DNA sequence: TGTGCCTGGGACCAACATCTGACAGGGTATTTCAGTCAGCCCCAGCATTTT. This encodes CAWDQHLTGYFSQPQHF.

This chain joins TRBV2 and TRBJ1-2; 10 bases line up with TRBD1. The germline V gene encodes CDR1 SNHLY and CDR2 FYNNEI. There are 14 residues in the CDR3. Unmatched junction bases numbered 8, after V lost 6 bases and J lost 7 bases. CDR3 nucleotide sequence: TGTGCCAGCAGACTCGGGACAGGGGAGGTTGGCTACACCTTC. It yields the protein CASRLGTGEVGYTF.

The gene calls are TRBV7-8 and TRBJ1-5; D uncertain. Germline CDR1 is SGHVS and CDR2 is FQNEAQ. Trimming left V 2 bases short and J 4 bases short, with 15 bases between. The CDR3 contains 16 residues. CDR3 sequence reads: CASSLSRVTTNQPQHF. CDR3 in DNA: TGTGCCAGCAGCTTATCTCGGGTAACAACAAATCAGCCCCAGCATTTT.